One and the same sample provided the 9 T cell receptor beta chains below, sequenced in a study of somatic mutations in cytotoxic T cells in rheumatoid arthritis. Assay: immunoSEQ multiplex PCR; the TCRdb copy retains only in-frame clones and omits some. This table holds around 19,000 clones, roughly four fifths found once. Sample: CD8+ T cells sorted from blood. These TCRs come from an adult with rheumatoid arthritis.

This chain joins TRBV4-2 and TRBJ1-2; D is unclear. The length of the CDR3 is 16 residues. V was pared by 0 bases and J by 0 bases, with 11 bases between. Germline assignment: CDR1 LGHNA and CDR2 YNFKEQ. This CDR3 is CASSQDVRHTNYGYTF. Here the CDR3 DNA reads TGTGCCAGCAGCCAAGATGTCAGACATACTAACTATGGCTACACCTTC.

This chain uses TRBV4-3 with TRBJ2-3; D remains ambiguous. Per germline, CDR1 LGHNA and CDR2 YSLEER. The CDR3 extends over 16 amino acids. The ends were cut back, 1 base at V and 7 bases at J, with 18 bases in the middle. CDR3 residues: CASSQGAAVPTYTQYF. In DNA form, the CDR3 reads TGCGCCAGCAGCCAAGGGGCCGCCGTTCCGACATATACGCAGTATTTT.

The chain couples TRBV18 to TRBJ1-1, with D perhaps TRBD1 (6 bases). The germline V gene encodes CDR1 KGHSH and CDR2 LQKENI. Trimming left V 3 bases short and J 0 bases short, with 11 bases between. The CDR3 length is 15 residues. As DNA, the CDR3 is TGTGCCAGCTCACCGCAGGGGAGCGTGAACACTGAAGCTTTCTTT. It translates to CASSPQGSVNTEAFF.

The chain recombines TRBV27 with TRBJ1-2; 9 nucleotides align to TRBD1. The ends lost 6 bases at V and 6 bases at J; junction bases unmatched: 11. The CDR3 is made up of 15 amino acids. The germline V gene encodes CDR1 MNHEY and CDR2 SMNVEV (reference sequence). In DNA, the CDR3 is TGTGCCAGCAGGGCCCGACGTTGGGACAGGGATGGCTACACCTTC. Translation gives CASRARRWDRDGYTF.

The CDR3 protein is CASSQFGNFYEQYF. Written as DNA, the CDR3 is TGTGCCAGCAGCCAATTTGGGAATTTCTACGAGCAGTACTTC. The J gene is TRBJ2-7, the V gene TRBV14, with unresolved D. Trimming took 2 bases from V and 3 from J, leaving 11 bases between them. The CDR3 has 14 amino acids. Germline loops: CDR1 SGHDN, CDR2 FVKESK.

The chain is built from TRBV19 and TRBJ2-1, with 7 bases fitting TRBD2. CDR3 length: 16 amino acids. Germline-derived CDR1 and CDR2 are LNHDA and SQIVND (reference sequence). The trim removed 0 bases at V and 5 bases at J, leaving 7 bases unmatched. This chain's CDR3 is CASSIDDLAVNNEQFF. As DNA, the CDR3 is TGTGCCAGTAGTATAGATGATCTAGCGGTCAACAATGAGCAGTTCTTC.

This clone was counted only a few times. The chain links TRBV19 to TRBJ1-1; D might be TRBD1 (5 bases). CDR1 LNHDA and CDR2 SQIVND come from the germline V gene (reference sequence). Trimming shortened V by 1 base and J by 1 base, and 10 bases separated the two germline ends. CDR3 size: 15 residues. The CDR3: CASSIAGEGNTEAFF. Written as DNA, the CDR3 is TGTGCCAGTAGTATAGCGGGGGAAGGGAACACTGAAGCTTTCTTT.

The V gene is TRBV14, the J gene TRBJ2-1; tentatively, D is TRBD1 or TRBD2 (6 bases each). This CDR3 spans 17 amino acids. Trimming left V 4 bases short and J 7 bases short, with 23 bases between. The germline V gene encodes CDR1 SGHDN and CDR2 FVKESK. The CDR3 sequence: CASSRPQVRGAANEQFF. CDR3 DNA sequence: TGTGCCAGCAGCCGCCCTCAGGTGAGGGGGGCAGCGAATGAGCAGTTCTTC.

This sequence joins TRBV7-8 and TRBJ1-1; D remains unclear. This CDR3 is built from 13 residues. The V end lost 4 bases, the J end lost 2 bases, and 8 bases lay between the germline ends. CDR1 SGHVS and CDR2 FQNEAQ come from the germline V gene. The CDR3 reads CASSSVTNTEAFF. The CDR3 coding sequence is TGTGCCAGCAGCTCTGTCACTAACACTGAAGCTTTCTTT.